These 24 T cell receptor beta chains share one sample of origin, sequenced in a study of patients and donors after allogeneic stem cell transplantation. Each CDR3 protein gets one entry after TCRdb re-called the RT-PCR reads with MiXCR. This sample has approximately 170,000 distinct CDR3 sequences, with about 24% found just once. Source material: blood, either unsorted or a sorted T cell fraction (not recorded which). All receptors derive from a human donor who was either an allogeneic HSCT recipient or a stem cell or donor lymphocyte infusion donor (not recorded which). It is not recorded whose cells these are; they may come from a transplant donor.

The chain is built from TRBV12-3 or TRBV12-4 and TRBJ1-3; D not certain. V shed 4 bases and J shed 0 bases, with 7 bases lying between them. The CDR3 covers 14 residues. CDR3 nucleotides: TGTGCCAGCAGTTGGAAGTACTCTGGAAACACCATATATTTT. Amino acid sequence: CASSWKYSGNTIYF.

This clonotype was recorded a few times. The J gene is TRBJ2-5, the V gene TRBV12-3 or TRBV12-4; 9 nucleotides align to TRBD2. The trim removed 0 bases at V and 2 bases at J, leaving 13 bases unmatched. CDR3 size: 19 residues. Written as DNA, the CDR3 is TGTGCCAGCAGTTTAGCGCGGATAGCGGGAGACCCCTCTCAAGAGACCCAGTACTTC. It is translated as CASSLARIAGDPSQETQYF.

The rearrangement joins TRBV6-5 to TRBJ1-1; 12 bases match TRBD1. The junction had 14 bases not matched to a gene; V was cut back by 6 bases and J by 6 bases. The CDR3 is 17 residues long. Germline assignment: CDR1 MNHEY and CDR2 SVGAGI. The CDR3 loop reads CASSPGTGGFVDAEAFF. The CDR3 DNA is TGTGCCAGCAGCCCCGGGACAGGGGGCTTCGTCGACGCTGAAGCTTTCTTT.

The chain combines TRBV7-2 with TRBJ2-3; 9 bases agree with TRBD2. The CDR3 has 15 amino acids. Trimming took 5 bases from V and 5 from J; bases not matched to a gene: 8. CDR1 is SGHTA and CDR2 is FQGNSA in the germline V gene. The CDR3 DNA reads TGTGCCAGCAGCCTCGGAGTAGCGGGAGTAGATACGCAGTATTTT. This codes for CASSLGVAGVDTQYF. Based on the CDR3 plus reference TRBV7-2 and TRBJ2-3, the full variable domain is GAGVSQSPSNKVTEKGKDVELRCDPISGHTALYWYRQSLGQGLEFLIYFQGNSAPDKSGLPSDRFSAERTGGSVSTLTIQRTQQEDSAVYLCASSLGVAGVDTQYFGPGTRLTVL.

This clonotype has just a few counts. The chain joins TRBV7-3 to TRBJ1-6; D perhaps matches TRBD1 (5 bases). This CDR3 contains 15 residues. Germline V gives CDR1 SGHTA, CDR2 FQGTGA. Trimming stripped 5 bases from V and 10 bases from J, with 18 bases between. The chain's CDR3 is CASSVIRGPLSPLHF. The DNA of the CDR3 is TGTGCCAGCAGCGTCATCCGGGGCCCTTTGTCACCCCTCCACTTT.

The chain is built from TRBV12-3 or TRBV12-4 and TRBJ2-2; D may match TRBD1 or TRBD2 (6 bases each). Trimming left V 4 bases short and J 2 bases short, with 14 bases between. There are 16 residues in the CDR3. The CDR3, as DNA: TGTGCCAGCAGTTACCTACAGGGAGGAAACACCGGGGAGCTGTTTTTT. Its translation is CASSYLQGGNTGELFF.

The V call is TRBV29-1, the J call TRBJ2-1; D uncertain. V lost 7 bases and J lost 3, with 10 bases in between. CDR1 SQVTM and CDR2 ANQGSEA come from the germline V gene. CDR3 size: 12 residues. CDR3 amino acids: CSATDNYNEQFF. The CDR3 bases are TGCAGCGCTACTGACAACTACAATGAGCAGTTCTTC.

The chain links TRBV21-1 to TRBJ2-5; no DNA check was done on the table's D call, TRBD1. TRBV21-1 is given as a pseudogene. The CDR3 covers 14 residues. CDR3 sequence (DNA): TGTGCCAGCAGCAGGGGGCAGCGAAAAGAGACCCAGTACTTC. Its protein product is CASSRGQRKETQYF.

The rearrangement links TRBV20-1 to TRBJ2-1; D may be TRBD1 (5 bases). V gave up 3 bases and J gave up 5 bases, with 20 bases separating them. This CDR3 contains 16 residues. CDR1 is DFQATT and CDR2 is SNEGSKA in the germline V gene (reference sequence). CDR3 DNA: TGCAGTGCTAGTGATACAGGCATCCCGGACGACAATGAGCAGTTCTTC. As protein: CSASDTGIPDDNEQFF.

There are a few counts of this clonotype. This CDR3 is CSVETGDGYTF. As DNA, the CDR3 is TGCAGCGTGGAGACAGGGGATGGCTACACCTTC. The chain recombines TRBV29-1 with TRBJ1-2, with TRBD1 identical over 8 bases. There are 11 residues in the CDR3. The trim removed 6 bases at V and 6 bases at J, leaving 3 bases unmatched. Germline V lookup: CDR1 SQVTM, CDR2 ANQGSEA.

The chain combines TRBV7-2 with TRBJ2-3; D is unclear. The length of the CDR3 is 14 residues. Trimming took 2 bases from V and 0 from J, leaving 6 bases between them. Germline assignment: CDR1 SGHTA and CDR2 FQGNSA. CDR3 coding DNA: TGTGCCAGCAGCTTAATCGCTAGCACAGATACGCAGTATTTT. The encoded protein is CASSLIASTDTQYF. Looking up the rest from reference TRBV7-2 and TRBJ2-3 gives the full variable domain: GAGVSQSPSNKVTEKGKDVELRCDPISGHTALYWYRQSLGQGLEFLIYFQGNSAPDKSGLPSDRFSAERTGGSVSTLTIQRTQQEDSAVYLCASSLIASTDTQYFGPGTRLTVL.

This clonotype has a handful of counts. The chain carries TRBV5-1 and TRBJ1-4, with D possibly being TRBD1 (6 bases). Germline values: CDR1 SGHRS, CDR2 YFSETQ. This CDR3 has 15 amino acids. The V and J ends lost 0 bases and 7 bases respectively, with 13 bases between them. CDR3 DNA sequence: TGCGCCAGCAGCTTGGCGGGGGGCTATAGTGAAAAACTGTTTTTT. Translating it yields CASSLAGGYSEKLFF.

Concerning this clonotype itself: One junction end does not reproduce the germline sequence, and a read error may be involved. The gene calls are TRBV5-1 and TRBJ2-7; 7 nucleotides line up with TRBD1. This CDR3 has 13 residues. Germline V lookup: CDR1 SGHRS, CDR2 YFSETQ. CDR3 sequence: CASSLSGGYEQYF. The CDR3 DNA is TGTGCCAGCAGTTTATCAGGGGGCTACGAGCAGTACTTC.

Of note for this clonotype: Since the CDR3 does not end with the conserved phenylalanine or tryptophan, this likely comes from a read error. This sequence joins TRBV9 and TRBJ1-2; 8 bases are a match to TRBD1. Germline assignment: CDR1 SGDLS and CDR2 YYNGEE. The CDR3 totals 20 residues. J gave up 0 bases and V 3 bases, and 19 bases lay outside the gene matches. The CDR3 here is CASSASHRRTGRQANYGYTL. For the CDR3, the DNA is TGTGCCAGCAGCGCGTCTCATCGCAGGACAGGGCGGCAAGCTAACTATGGCTACACCTTG.

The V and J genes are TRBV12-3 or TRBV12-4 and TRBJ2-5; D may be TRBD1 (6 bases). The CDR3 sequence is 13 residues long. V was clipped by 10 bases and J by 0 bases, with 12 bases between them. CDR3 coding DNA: TGTGCCAACTGGACAGTCCACCAAGAGACCCAGTACTTC. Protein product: CANWTVHQETQYF.

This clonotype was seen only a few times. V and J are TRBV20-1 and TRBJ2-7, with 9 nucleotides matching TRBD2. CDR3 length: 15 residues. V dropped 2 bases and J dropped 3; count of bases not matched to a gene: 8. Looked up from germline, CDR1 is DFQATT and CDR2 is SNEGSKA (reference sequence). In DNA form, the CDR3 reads TGCAGTGCTAGACCCCTAGCGGGACCCTACTACGAGCAGTACTTC. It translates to CSARPLAGPYYEQYF.

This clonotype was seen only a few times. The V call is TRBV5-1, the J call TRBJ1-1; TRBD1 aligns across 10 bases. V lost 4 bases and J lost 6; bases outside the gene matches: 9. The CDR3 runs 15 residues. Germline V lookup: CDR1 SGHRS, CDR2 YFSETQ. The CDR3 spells CASSPKGTGDAEAFF. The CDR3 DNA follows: TGCGCCAGCAGCCCCAAAGGGACAGGGGACGCTGAAGCTTTCTTT.

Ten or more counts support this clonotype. CDR3 DNA: TGTGCCAGCAGTTACCAGGGAACCTACGAGCAGTACTTC. Protein sequence: CASSYQGTYEQYF. V is TRBV12-3 or TRBV12-4 and J is TRBJ2-7, with a weak D call TRBD1 (5 bases). V lost 4 bases to trimming and J lost 2 bases, with 9 bases between them. CDR3 size: 13 residues.

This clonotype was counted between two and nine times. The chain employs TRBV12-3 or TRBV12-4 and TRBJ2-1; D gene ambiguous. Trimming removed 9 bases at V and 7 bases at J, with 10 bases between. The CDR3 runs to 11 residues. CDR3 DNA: TGTGCCAGTAAATGGGAAAATGAGCAGTTCTTC. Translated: CASKWENEQFF.

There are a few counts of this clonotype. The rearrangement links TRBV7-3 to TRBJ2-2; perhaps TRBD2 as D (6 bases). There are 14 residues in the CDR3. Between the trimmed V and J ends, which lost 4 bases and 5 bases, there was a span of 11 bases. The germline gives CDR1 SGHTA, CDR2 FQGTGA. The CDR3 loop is CASSSRLETGELFF. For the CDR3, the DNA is TGTGCCAGCAGCTCCCGACTAGAAACCGGGGAGCTGTTTTTT.

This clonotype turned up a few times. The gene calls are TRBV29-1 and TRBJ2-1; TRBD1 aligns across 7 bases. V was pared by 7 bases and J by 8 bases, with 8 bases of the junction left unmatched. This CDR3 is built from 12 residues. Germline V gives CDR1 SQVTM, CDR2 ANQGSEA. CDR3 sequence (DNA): TGCAGCGACCGACAGGGTAAGGATGAGCAGTTCTTC. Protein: CSDRQGKDEQFF.

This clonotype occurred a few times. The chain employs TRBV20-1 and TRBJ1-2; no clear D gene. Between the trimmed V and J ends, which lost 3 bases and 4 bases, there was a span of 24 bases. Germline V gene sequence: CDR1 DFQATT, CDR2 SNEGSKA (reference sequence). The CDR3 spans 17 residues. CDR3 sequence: CSARAFGPPGDPYGYTF. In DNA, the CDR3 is TGCAGTGCTAGGGCCTTTGGGCCCCCCGGTGACCCCTATGGCTACACCTTC.

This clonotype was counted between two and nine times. CDR3 sequence: CASSSLPAQGYTF. As DNA, the CDR3 is TGTGCCAGCAGCTCTCTTCCCGCACAGGGCTACACCTTC. This chain uses TRBV7-9 with TRBJ1-2, with D unresolved. The CDR3 is 13 residues long. Germline V gene sequence: CDR1 SEHNR, CDR2 FQNEAQ (reference sequence). V lost 4 bases, J lost 8 bases, and 14 bases lay in between.

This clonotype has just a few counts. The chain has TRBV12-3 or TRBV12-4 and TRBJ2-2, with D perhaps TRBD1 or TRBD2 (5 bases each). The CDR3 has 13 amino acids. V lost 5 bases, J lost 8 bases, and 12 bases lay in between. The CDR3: CASSPTGPGELFF. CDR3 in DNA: TGTGCCAGCAGTCCGACGGGGCCAGGGGAGCTGTTTTTT.